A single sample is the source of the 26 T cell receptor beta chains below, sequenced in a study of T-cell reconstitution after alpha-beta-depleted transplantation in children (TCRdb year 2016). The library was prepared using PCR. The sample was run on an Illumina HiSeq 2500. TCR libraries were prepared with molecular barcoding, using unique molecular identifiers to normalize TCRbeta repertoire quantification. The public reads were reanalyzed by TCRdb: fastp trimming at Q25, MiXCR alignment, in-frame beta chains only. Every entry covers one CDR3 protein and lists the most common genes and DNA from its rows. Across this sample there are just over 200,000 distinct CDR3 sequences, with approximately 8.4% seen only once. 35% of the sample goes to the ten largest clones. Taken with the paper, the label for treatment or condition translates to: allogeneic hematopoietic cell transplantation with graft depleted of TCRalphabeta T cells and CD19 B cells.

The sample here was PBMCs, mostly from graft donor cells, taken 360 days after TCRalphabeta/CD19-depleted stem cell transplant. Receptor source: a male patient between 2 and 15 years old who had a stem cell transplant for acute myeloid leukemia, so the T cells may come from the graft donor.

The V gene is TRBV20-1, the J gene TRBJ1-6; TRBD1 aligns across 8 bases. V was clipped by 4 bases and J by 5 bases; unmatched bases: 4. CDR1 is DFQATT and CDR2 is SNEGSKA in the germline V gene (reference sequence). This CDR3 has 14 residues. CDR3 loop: CSATRDRNNSPLHF. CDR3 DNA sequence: TGCAGTGCTACGCGGGACAGGAATAATTCACCCCTCCACTTT.

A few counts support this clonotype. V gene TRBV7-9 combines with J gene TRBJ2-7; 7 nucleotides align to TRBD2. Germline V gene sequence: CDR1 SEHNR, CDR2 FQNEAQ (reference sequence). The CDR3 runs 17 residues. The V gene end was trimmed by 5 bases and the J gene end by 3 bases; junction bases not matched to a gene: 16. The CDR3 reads CASSHSGWASGYYEQYF. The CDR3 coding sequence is TGTGCCAGCAGCCACTCGGGGTGGGCTAGCGGATACTACGAGCAGTACTTC.

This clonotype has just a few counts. The CDR3 reads CASSLAVDTEARETQYF. The CDR3 bases are TGCGCCAGCAGCTTGGCCGTTGATACAGAGGCCCGTGAGACCCAGTACTTC. The V and J genes are TRBV5-1 and TRBJ2-5; D gene ambiguous. Germline values: CDR1 SGHRS, CDR2 YFSETQ. The CDR3 covers 17 residues. V lost 0 bases to trimming and J lost 5 bases, with 20 bases between them.

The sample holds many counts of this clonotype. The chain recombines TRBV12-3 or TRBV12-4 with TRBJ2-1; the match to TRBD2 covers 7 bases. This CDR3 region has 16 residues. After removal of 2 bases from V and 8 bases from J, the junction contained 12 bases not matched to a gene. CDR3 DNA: TGTGCCAGCAGTTTACGGGCGGGAGCAGCCTGGGATGAGCAGTTCTTC. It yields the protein CASSLRAGAAWDEQFF.

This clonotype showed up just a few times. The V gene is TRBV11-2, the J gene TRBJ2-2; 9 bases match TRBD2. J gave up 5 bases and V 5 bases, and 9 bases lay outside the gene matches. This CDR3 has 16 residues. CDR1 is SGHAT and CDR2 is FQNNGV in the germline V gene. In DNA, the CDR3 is TGTGCCAGCAGCCGTTATAGCGGGAGAGGAACCGGGGAGCTGTTTTTT. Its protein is CASSRYSGRGTGELFF.

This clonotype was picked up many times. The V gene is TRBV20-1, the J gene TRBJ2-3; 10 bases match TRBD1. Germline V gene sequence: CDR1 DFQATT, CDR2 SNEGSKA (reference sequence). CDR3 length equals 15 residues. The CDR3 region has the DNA TGCAGCTCCAAACCGGGACAGGGGATTGCAGATACGCAGTATTTT. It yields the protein CSSKPGQGIADTQYF.

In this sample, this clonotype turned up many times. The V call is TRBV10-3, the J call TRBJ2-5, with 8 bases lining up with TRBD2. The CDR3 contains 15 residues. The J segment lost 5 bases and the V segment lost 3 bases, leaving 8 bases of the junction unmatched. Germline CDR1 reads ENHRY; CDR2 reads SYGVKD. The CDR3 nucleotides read TGTGCCATCAGTGACGGACTAGCCGTCCGCGAGACCCAGTACTTC. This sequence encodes CAISDGLAVRETQYF.

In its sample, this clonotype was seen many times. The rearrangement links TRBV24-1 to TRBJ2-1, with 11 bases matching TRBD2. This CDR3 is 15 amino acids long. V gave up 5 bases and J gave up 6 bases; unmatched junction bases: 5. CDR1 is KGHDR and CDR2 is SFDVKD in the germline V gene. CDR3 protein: CATSGGLADSNEQFF. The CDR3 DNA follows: TGTGCCACCAGTGGGGGACTAGCGGATTCCAATGAGCAGTTCTTC.

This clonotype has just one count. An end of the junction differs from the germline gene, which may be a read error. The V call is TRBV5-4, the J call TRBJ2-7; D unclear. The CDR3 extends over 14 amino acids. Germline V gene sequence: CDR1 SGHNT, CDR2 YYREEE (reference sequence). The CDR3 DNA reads TGTGCCAGCAGCTTGGGGGTCCGCTCCCACGAGCAGTACTTC. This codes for CASSLGVRSHEQYF.

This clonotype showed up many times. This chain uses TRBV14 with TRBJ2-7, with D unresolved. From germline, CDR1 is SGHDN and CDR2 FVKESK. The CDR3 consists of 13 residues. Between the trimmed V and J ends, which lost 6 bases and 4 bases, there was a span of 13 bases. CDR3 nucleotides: TGTGCCAGCAGACCCTCTATCTCGTACGAGCAGTACTTC. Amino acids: CASRPSISYEQYF.

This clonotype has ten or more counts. CDR3 coding DNA: TGCAGTGCTTGTGCTAGCGGGAGGGGATACAATGAGCAGTTCTTC. Translated: CSACASGRGYNEQFF. The chain recombines TRBV20-1 with TRBJ2-1; 12 nucleotides align to TRBD2. The CDR3 is made up of 15 amino acids. Germline trimming cut 5 bases from V and 4 bases from J; bases unmatched to any gene: 6. Germline CDR1 and CDR2: DFQATT and SNEGSKA (reference sequence).

The CDR3 spells CASVKGQGNYNEQFF. CDR3 DNA sequence: TGTGCCAGCGTTAAAGGACAGGGGAACTACAATGAGCAGTTCTTC. The gene calls are TRBV25-1 and TRBJ2-1; 9 positions match TRBD1. This CDR3 is 15 amino acids long. Germline assignment: CDR1 MGHDK and CDR2 SYGVNS. Germline trimming cut 8 bases from V and 3 bases from J; bases unmatched to any gene: 8.

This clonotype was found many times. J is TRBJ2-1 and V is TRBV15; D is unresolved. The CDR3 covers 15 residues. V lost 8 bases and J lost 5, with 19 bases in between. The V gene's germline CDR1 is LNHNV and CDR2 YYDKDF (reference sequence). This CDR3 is CATQPSVGTHNEQFF. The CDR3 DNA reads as TGTGCCACCCAGCCGAGCGTGGGAACCCACAATGAGCAGTTCTTC.

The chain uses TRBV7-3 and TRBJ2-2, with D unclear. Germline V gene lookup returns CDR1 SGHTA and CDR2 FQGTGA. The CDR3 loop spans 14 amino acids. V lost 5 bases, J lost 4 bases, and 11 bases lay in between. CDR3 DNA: TGTGCCAGCAGCCCCACGCCTGGCACCGGGGAGCTGTTTTTT. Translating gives CASSPTPGTGELFF.

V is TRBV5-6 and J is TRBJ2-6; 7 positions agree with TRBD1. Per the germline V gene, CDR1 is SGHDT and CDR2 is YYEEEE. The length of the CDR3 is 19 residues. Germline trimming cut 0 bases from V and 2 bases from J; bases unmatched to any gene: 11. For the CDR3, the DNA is TGTGCCAGCAGCTTGGACCCGGGACAGTATCTCCCTGGGGCCAACGTCCTGACTTTC. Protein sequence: CASSLDPGQYLPGANVLTF.

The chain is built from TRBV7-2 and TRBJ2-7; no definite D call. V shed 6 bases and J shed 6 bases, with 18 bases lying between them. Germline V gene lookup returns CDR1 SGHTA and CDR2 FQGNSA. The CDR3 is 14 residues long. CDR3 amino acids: CASSPPRNPAEQYF. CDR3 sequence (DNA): TGTGCCAGCAGTCCCCCACGGAACCCGGCCGAGCAGTACTTC. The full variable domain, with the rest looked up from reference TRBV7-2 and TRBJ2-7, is GAGVSQSPSNKVTEKGKDVELRCDPISGHTALYWYRQSLGQGLEFLIYFQGNSAPDKSGLPSDRFSAERTGGSVSTLTIQRTQQEDSAVYLCASSPPRNPAEQYFGPGTRLTVT.

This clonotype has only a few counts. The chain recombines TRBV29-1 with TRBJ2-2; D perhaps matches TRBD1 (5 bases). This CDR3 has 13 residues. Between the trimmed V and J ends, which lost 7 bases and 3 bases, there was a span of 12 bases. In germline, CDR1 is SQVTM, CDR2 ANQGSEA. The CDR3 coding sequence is TGCAGCGCCTCAGGGTTTGACACCGGGGAGCTGTTTTTT. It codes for CSASGFDTGELFF.

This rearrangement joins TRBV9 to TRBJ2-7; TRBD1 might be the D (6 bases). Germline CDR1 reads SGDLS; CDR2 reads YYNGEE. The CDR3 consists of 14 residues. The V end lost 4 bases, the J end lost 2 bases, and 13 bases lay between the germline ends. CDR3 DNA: TGTGCCAGCAGCTCCCAGGACAGTCCCTACGAGCAGTACTTC. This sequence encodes CASSSQDSPYEQYF.

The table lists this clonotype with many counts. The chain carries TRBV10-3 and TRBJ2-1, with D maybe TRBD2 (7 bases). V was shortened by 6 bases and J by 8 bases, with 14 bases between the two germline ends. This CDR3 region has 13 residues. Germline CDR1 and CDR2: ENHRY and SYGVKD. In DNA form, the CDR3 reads TGTGCCATCAGCAAAGGAGGGGGGGATGAGCAGTTCTTC. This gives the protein CAISKGGGDEQFF.

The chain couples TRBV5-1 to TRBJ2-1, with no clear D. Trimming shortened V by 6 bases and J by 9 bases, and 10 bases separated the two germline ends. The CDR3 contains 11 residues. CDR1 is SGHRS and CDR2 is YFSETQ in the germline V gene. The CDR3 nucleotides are TGCGCCAGCAAGGTGAGGAGTGAGCAGTTCTTC. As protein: CASKVRSEQFF.

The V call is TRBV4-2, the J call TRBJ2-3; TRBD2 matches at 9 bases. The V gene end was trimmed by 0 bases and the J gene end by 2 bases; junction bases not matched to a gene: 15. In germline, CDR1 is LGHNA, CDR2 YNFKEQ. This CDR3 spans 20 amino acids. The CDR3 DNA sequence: TGTGCCAGCAGCCAAGAATGGAGGGCGGGGGGGCTTCTATCCACAGATACGCAGTATTTT. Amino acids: CASSQEWRAGGLLSTDTQYF.

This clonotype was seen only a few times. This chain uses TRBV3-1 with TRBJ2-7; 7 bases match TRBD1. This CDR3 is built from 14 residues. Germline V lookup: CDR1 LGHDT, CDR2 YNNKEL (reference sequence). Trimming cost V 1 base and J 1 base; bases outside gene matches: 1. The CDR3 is CASSQGTGSYEQYF. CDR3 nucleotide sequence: TGTGCCAGCAGCCAAGGGACAGGATCCTACGAGCAGTACTTC.

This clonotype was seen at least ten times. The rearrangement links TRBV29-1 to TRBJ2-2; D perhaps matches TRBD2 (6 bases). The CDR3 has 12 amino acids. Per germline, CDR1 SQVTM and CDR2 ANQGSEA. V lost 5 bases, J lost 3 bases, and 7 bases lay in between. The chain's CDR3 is CSVPGDTGELFF. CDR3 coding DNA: TGCAGCGTTCCGGGGGACACCGGGGAGCTGTTTTTT.

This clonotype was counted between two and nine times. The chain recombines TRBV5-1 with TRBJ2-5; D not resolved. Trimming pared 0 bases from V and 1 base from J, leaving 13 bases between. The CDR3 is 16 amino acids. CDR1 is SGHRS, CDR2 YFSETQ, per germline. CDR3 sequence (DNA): TGCGCCAGCAGCTTGGGGGGTACCCCTTCCCAAGAGACCCAGTACTTC. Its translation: CASSLGGTPSQETQYF.

CDR3 sequence (DNA): TGCAGTGCTCGATCCCCGCGTCGTACCTACAATGAGCAGTTCTTC. This gives the protein CSARSPRRTYNEQFF. The genes are TRBV20-1 and TRBJ2-1, with D uncertain. CDR3 length: 15 amino acids. The germline CDR1 and CDR2 sequences are DFQATT and SNEGSKA (reference sequence). V dropped 5 bases and J dropped 2 bases, with 16 bases sitting between them.

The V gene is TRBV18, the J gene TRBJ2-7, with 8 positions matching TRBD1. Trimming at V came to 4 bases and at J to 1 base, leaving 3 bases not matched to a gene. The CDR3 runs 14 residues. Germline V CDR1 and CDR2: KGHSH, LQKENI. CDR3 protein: CASSRGQGSYEQYV. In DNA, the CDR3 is TGTGCCAGCTCACGAGGACAGGGATCCTACGAGCAGTACGTC.